The 23 T cell receptor beta chains reported below all come from one sample, sequenced in a study of response to subunit inactivated influenza vaccine. TCRdb analysed the RT-PCR reads with MiXCR anew, one entry per CDR3 protein. The sample carries approximately 500,000 distinct CDR3 sequences, 10% to 15% recorded once. The sequences come from PBMCs from blood, collected 40 to 50 days after vaccination. These receptors were taken from a man in his fifties who received an inactivated influenza vaccine.

This clonotype has only a few counts. The rearrangement uses TRBV29-1 and TRBJ1-1; D possibly corresponds to TRBD1 (5 bases). V was pared by 7 bases and J by 4 bases, with 16 bases between. CDR1 is SQVTM, CDR2 ANQGSEA, per germline. This CDR3 is 13 amino acids long. CDR3 sequence: CSGSSRGVTEAFF. The DNA for the CDR3 is TGCAGCGGATCCTCCCGGGGGGTCACTGAAGCTTTCTTT.

In its sample, this clonotype was seen many times. The chain links TRBV25-1 to TRBJ2-1; D may match TRBD1 or TRBD2 (6 bases each). Germline values: CDR1 MGHDK, CDR2 SYGVNS. This CDR3 is 14 amino acids long. Trimming removed 3 bases from V and 3 bases from J, with 9 bases in between. This CDR3 is CASSEGGSYNEQFF. The CDR3 DNA reads TGTGCCAGCAGTGAGGGGGGCAGCTACAATGAGCAGTTCTTC.

J is TRBJ1-6 and V is TRBV5-6; D is uncertain. CDR3 size: 15 residues. The germline V gene encodes CDR1 SGHDT and CDR2 YYEEEE. V was trimmed by 5 bases and J by 10 bases, leaving 19 bases between them. The CDR3 DNA reads TGTGCCAGCAGAGAATGGGGAGGGTTCGGCTCACCCCTCCACTTT. Translating gives CASREWGGFGSPLHF.

This clonotype was seen only a few times. This sequence joins TRBV6-2 or TRBV6-3 and TRBJ2-3, with 9 bases that match TRBD1. Looked up from germline, CDR1 is MNHEY and CDR2 is SVGEGT. CDR3 length: 13 residues. The J segment lost 2 bases and the V segment lost 7 bases, leaving 1 base of the junction unmatched. Written as DNA, the CDR3 is TGTGCCAGCAAACAGGGGGCCACAGATACGCAGTATTTT. Protein sequence: CASKQGATDTQYF.

This clonotype was counted a few times. The chain is built from TRBV20-1 and TRBJ1-4; 11 nucleotides agree with TRBD1. Germline V gives CDR1 DFQATT, CDR2 SNEGSKA (reference sequence). V gave up 2 bases and J gave up 0 bases; unmatched junction bases: 11. CDR3 size: 19 residues. CDR3 amino acids: CSARYMGTGGLATNEKLFF. The CDR3 nucleotides are TGCAGTGCTAGATATATGGGGACAGGGGGACTAGCAACTAATGAAAAACTGTTTTTT.

The J gene is TRBJ1-1, the V gene TRBV28; D gene uncertain. Germline-derived CDR1 and CDR2 are MDHEN and SYDVKM. This CDR3 comprises 12 residues. V lost 10 bases to trimming and J lost 3 bases, with 12 bases between them. The chain's CDR3 is CATSNVDTEAFF. The DNA of the CDR3 is TGTGCCACCTCAAATGTCGACACTGAAGCTTTCTTT.

In its sample, this clonotype was seen a few times. V and J are TRBV3-1 and TRBJ1-1; TRBD1 is a possible D gene (5 bases). CDR1 is LGHDT, CDR2 YNNKEL, per germline (reference sequence). The CDR3 covers 15 residues. V was cut by 4 bases and J by 1 base, with 13 bases left in between. Here the CDR3 DNA reads TGTGCCAGCAGCCCGGGGGGTCAGTGGAACACTGAAGCTTTCTTT. This translates into CASSPGGQWNTEAFF.

In this sample, this clonotype turned up a few times. This could be a read error, since a much larger clone is one nucleotide away. The gene calls are TRBV12-3 or TRBV12-4 and TRBJ1-2; D not certain. V was trimmed by 5 bases and J by 4 bases, leaving 14 bases between them. The CDR3 has 14 amino acids. The CDR3 loop is CASSLQWIAYGYTF. DNA of the CDR3: TGTGCCAGCAGTCTACAGTGGATTGCCTATGGCTACACCTTC.

The chain employs TRBV9 and TRBJ2-7, with 8 positions matching TRBD1. V shed 0 bases, J shed 5 bases, and the junction held 10 bases outside the gene matches. Per the germline V gene, CDR1 is SGDLS and CDR2 is YYNGEE. The CDR3 consists of 16 residues. The CDR3 DNA is TGTGCCAGCAGCGTAGCTACAGGGGGGCTACGGCACGAGCAGTACTTC. Its translation: CASSVATGGLRHEQYF.

V gene TRBV5-1 combines with J gene TRBJ1-6, with 8 bases that match TRBD1. Per the germline V gene, CDR1 is SGHRS and CDR2 is YFSETQ. The CDR3 extends over 15 amino acids. The ends lost 4 bases at V and 8 bases at J; junction bases unmatched: 8. CDR3 residues: CASSAGQGSDSPLHF. For the CDR3, the DNA is TGCGCCAGCAGCGCCGGACAGGGAAGTGATTCACCCCTCCACTTT.

This clonotype was detected only a few times. CDR3 amino acids: CASSRTSDPGELFF. The CDR3 DNA follows: TGTGCCAGCAGCCGAACTAGCGATCCCGGGGAGCTGTTTTTT. The chain combines TRBV7-8 with TRBJ2-2; TRBD2 matches at 7 bases. Germline V CDR1 and CDR2: SGHVS, FQNEAQ. V trimming: 5 bases; J trimming: 6 bases; junction bases outside the gene matches: 6. This CDR3 has 14 residues.

The chain uses TRBV20-1 and TRBJ2-7; D possibly matches TRBD1 or TRBD2 (6 bases each). Germline V lookup: CDR1 DFQATT, CDR2 SNEGSKA (reference sequence). Trimming removed 0 bases at V and 2 bases at J, with 14 bases between. CDR3 size: 15 residues. The CDR3 nucleotides are TGCAGTGCTAGAGATGTGGAGGGGACAACCTACGAGCAGTACTTC. It encodes CSARDVEGTTYEQYF.

The chain couples TRBV20-1 to TRBJ2-3, with TRBD2 matching over 7 bases. The germline V gene encodes CDR1 DFQATT and CDR2 SNEGSKA (reference sequence). The CDR3 has 16 amino acids. The junction had 16 bases not matched to a gene; V was cut back by 6 bases and J by 4 bases. CDR3 DNA sequence: TGCAGTGCCTTCCTCTTAGCGGGCCACACTTCAGATACGCAGTATTTT. Translated, it gives CSAFLLAGHTSDTQYF.

This rearrangement joins TRBV6-5 to TRBJ1-2, with TRBD1 identical over 8 bases. The trim removed 4 bases at V and 8 bases at J, leaving 12 bases unmatched. Germline assignment: CDR1 MNHEY and CDR2 SVGAGI. The CDR3 sequence is 15 residues long. The CDR3 bases are TGTGCCAGCAGTTCCCCGAGGGACAGGCTCGGGGGCTACACCTTC. Its translation is CASSSPRDRLGGYTF.

This chain joins TRBV12-3 or TRBV12-4 and TRBJ2-1; 13 bases are a match to TRBD2. With 3 bases clipped from V and 5 bases from J, the junction kept 7 bases outside the gene matches. The length of the CDR3 is 17 residues. This chain's CDR3 is CASSFTGTSGAHNEQFF. In DNA form, the CDR3 reads TGTGCCAGCAGTTTTACCGGGACTAGCGGGGCTCACAATGAGCAGTTCTTC.

There are a few counts of this clonotype. The rearrangement joins TRBV5-1 to TRBJ1-2; D might be TRBD1 (5 bases). Germline CDR1 reads SGHRS; CDR2 reads YFSETQ. The germline V and J ends were trimmed by 5 bases and 4 bases, with 18 bases remaining between them. There are 15 residues in the CDR3. CDR3 coding DNA: TGCGCCAGCAGTTCGGGACGCCCAACGCCCTATGGCTACACCTTC. This translates into CASSSGRPTPYGYTF.

This clonotype was counted a few times. The chain couples TRBV3-1 to TRBJ2-7; 9 bases match TRBD2. With 3 bases clipped from V and 3 bases from J, the junction kept 12 bases outside the gene matches. Per the germline V gene, CDR1 is LGHDT and CDR2 is YNNKEL (reference sequence). CDR3 length equals 17 residues. The CDR3, as DNA: TGTGCCAGCAGCCAGGAGGCTATAGCGGGAGATAGCTACGAGCAGTACTTC. It yields the protein CASSQEAIAGDSYEQYF.

The CDR3 reads CASSEKGTFTDTQYF. For the CDR3, the DNA is TGCGCCAGCAGTGAAAAGGGGACCTTCACAGATACGCAGTATTTT. The chain joins TRBV10-2 to TRBJ2-3; the D gene could be TRBD1 or TRBD2 (5 bases each). Looked up from germline, CDR1 is WSHSY and CDR2 is SAAADI. V was cut by 3 bases and J by 2 bases, with 12 bases left in between. The CDR3 extends over 15 amino acids.

CDR3 loop: CASRNTGGQNSYNEQFF. CDR3 nucleotide sequence: TGCGCCAGCAGAAATACTGGGGGACAGAACTCCTACAATGAGCAGTTCTTC. This chain joins TRBV5-1 and TRBJ2-1; 7 bases align to TRBD1. The J segment lost 0 bases and the V segment lost 5 bases, leaving 11 bases of the junction unmatched. This CDR3 has 17 amino acids. The germline gives CDR1 SGHRS, CDR2 YFSETQ.

The chain combines TRBV7-6 with TRBJ2-5; 7 bases fit TRBD2. The CDR3 has 15 amino acids. Germline CDR1 is SGHVS and CDR2 is FNYEAQ. The junction had 7 bases not matched to a gene; V was cut back by 5 bases and J by 1 base. CDR3 DNA sequence: TGTGCCAGCAGCCCCGGGACTACCCTCCAAGAGACCCAGTACTTC. Translating gives CASSPGTTLQETQYF.

The CDR3 protein is CATSRDTPAGGYNEQFF. The CDR3 region has the DNA TGTGCCACCAGCAGAGATACCCCAGCGGGAGGCTACAATGAGCAGTTCTTC. The V gene is TRBV15, the J gene TRBJ2-1; TRBD2 aligns across 9 bases. The J segment lost 3 bases and the V segment lost 0 bases, leaving 6 bases of the junction unmatched. The CDR3 consists of 17 residues. In germline, CDR1 is LNHNV, CDR2 YYDKDF (reference sequence).

This clonotype was observed a handful of times. V usage is TRBV28 and J usage is TRBJ1-2; D unclear. The germline CDR1 and CDR2 sequences are MDHEN and SYDVKM. This CDR3 has 12 amino acids. V dropped 2 bases and J dropped 8 bases, with 9 bases sitting between them. The CDR3 loop reads CASSLGPSGYTF. CDR3 bases: TGTGCCAGCAGTTTAGGCCCTTCCGGCTACACCTTC.

This clonotype has only a few counts. The chain employs TRBV27 and TRBJ2-3, with 7 bases that match TRBD1. The germline CDR1 and CDR2 sequences are MNHEY and SMNVEV (reference sequence). The junction had 21 bases not matched to a gene; V was cut back by 4 bases and J by 2 bases. CDR3 size: 20 residues. In DNA form, the CDR3 reads TGTGCCAGCAGTTGCCCTACCACACCCGACAGGGTCGGGCTCACAGATACGCAGTATTTT. Translated, it gives CASSCPTTPDRVGLTDTQYF.